The clone carrying this T cell receptor (beta chain) was picked up one time. Its antigen is unknown. This sample is part of a study of graft-versus-host responses after intestinal transplantation. Overall study: Transplantation in recipients was multivisceral, liver-intestinal, or isolated intestinal. Whole-study results and caveats: Early post-transplant HvG declines showed an association with peak circulating GvH clone levels.

The length of the CDR3 is 15 residues. CDR1 is MNHNS and CDR2 is SASEGT in the germline V gene. Trimming removed 6 bases from V and 5 bases from J; junction bases left unmatched: 10. Sequencing was performed with immunoSEQ multiplex PCR; in TCRdb, only in-frame clones are kept and a portion is missing. The sample carries tens of thousands of clones, 90% to 95% recorded once. The chain joins TRBV6-1 to TRBJ1-1; TRBD1 matches at 9 bases. Sequencing was performed on unstimulated CD8+ T cells sorted from spleen or lymph node cells, taken before intestinal transplant. This TCR was recovered from a human donor who received an intestinal transplant. CDR3 amino acids: CASRAPGQGLTEAFF. The CDR3 DNA sequence: TGTGCCAGCAGAGCCCCGGGACAGGGACTGACTGAAGCTTTCTTT.